The rows below give T cell receptor beta chains drawn from one sample of a study of cytomegalovirus exposure and HLA in healthy donors. TCRdb's copy holds only in-frame clones and misses some; the assay was immunoSEQ multiplex PCR. This sample carries around 90,000 clones, 79% of them seen once, and the ten largest clones take under 3%. The sample comprised PBMCs. These receptors were obtained from a man aged 30 to 39 in good health and CMV-seronegative. Each CDR3 is given with its conserved first and last residue. D genes are given only for firm matches. The size of a clone is reported for some rows only, either as once, few or many, or as a class for expanded clones.

cdr3_nt	cdr3_aa	j_call	clone_size	d_call	v_call
TGCAGCGCTGGCGACAGGGATGGCTATGGCTACACCTTC	CSAGDRDGYGYTF	TRBJ1-2	.	TRBD1	TRBV29-1
TGTGCCACCAGCAGAGATATTCCCAGGCAAGAGACCCAGTACTTC	CATSRDIPRQETQYF	TRBJ2-5	.	.	TRBV15
TGTGCCAGCAGTTTCCTAAGCTACGAGCAGTACTTC	CASSFLSYEQYF	TRBJ2-7	once	.	TRBV28
TGTGCCAGCAGACGGACTAGCGGGGCCTACGAGCAGTACTTC	CASRRTSGAYEQYF	TRBJ2-7	.	TRBD2	TRBV2
TGTGCCAGCAGCCAAGGTTCCGGGGGGGCGGTTATAGATACGCAGTATTTT	CASSQGSGGAVIDTQYF	TRBJ2-3	.	TRBD2	TRBV7-2
TGTGCCAGCAGCTTAGTATCGGGGGGTGAGCAGTTCTTC	CASSLVSGGEQFF	TRBJ2-1	.	TRBD2	TRBV7-9
TGTGCCAGCATCAAGGGGTTGATCAATGAGCAGTTCTTC	CASIKGLINEQFF	TRBJ2-1	.	.	TRBV2
TGTGCCAGCAGCTTGCCTAGAAAGATGGCGACCCAGTACTTC	CASSLPRKMATQYF	TRBJ2-5	.	.	TRBV5-6
TGCAGCGTTGAAGCAGGAGGCCCCTTCTACGAGCAGTACTTC	CSVEAGGPFYEQYF	TRBJ2-7	.	.	TRBV29-1
TGTGCCAGCAGCCGACAGACAGACCAAAATGAGCAGTTCTTC	CASSRQTDQNEQFF	TRBJ2-1	few	.	TRBV4-2
TGCAGCGTTGACCCTACAAGGGACAGGGCTAATTCACCCCTCCACTTT	CSVDPTRDRANSPLHF	TRBJ1-6	.	TRBD1	TRBV29-1
TGTGCCAGCAGTGAATGGCGGGCGAACTATGGCTACACCTTC	CASSEWRANYGYTF	TRBJ1-2	.	.	TRBV6-1
TGTGCTAGTGGACCTGGACAGCCACCAGGAGCTTTCTTT	CASGPGQPPGAFF	TRBJ1-1	once	.	TRBV12-5
TGCAGCGTCTATCCGGGACAGGGGTACAATGAGCAGTTCTTC	CSVYPGQGYNEQFF	TRBJ2-1	.	TRBD1	TRBV29-1
TGTGCCAGCAGCTTCTCGGGGGTCACAGATACGCAGTATTTT	CASSFSGVTDTQYF	TRBJ2-3	.	.	TRBV7-6
TGTGCCAGCGTCCCAAAGGACACTTACGAGCAGTACTTC	CASVPKDTYEQYF	TRBJ2-7	.	.	TRBV6-4
TGCGCCAGCAGCCGAACGAGTTATTTGGAGACTGAAGCTTTCTTT	CASSRTSYLETEAFF	TRBJ1-1	.	.	TRBV5-1
TGCGCCAGCAGCTCAACTCTGGACTATGGCTACACCTTC	CASSSTLDYGYTF	TRBJ1-2	.	.	TRBV5-1
TGTGCCAGCAGCCAAGATGCGGACCACAGGGGGATGGAAGCTTTCTTT	CASSQDADHRGMEAFF	TRBJ1-1	.	TRBD1	TRBV4-2
TGTGCCAGCAGCACGGACAGGAGGAATTTCTATGGCTACACCTTC	CASSTDRRNFYGYTF	TRBJ1-2	.	TRBD1	TRBV6-5
TGTGCCAGCTACGGACAGGGGGCCAGTCAGCCCCAGCATTTT	CASYGQGASQPQHF	TRBJ1-5	.	TRBD1	TRBV6-1
TGTGCCAGCAGCTTGCCCGGACACCCCATCGGCCTACGGGAGCAGTACTTC	CASSLPGHPIGLREQYF	TRBJ2-7	few	.	TRBV12-1